These 30 T cell receptor beta chains came from one sample sequenced in a study of response to subunit inactivated influenza vaccine. TCRdb used MiXCR to reprocess the RT-PCR reads, holding one entry per CDR3 protein. The sample lists about 610,000 distinct CDR3 sequences, less than 15% seen once, with over 8.5% in the top ten. The sequencing here drew on PBMCs from blood, taken less than 13 days after vaccination. The receptors here all came from a man over 45 who received an inactivated influenza vaccine.

This clonotype was picked up many times. The rearrangement links TRBV20-1 to TRBJ1-5, with D perhaps TRBD1 (5 bases). Germline V CDR1 and CDR2: DFQATT, SNEGSKA (reference sequence). V was shortened by 3 bases and J by 6 bases, with 21 bases between the two germline ends. This CDR3 has 16 residues. The CDR3 DNA is TGCAGTGCTAGGACCGGGGGGAGTATGGGTAGTCAGCCCCAGCATTTT. Translated, it gives CSARTGGSMGSQPQHF.

This clonotype was seen only a few times. The V and J genes are TRBV20-1 and TRBJ2-7; 9 bases fit TRBD1. Germline CDR1 and CDR2: DFQATT and SNEGSKA (reference sequence). The CDR3 consists of 19 residues. V lost 6 bases to trimming and J lost 2 bases; unmatched junction nucleotides: 23. For the CDR3, the DNA is TGCAGTGCAAAACCGGGACAGGGATATCTTGTGGGAAGGCCCTACGAGCAGTACTTC. Translated: CSAKPGQGYLVGRPYEQYF.

The chain recombines TRBV12-3 or TRBV12-4 with TRBJ2-2, with no clear D. V lost 3 bases and J lost 6, with 8 bases in between. The CDR3 spans 13 residues. The CDR3 DNA is TGTGCCAGCAGTTTGAGAAGGTCCGGGGAGCTGTTTTTT. Its translation: CASSLRRSGELFF.

CDR3 sequence: CASSVGSASGNNEQFF. In DNA, the CDR3 is TGTGCCAGCAGCGTAGGTTCGGCTAGCGGTAACAATGAGCAGTTCTTC. V is TRBV9 and J is TRBJ2-1; 7 bases fit TRBD2. With V trimmed by 0 bases and J by 5 bases, 8 bases remained unmatched. Germline lookup yields CDR1 SGDLS and CDR2 YYNGEE. The CDR3 extends over 16 amino acids.

A few counts support this clonotype. The chain is built from TRBV9 and TRBJ2-1, with TRBD2 as a possible D gene (5 bases). Germline loops: CDR1 SGDLS, CDR2 YYNGEE. Trimming removed 0 bases at V and 2 bases at J, with 9 bases between. The CDR3 contains 15 residues. The CDR3 reads CASSVVAGPYNEQFF. DNA for the CDR3: TGTGCCAGCAGCGTAGTTGCGGGCCCCTACAATGAGCAGTTCTTC. The complete variable domain, with remaining parts taken from reference TRBV9 and TRBJ2-1, reads DSGVTQTPKHLITATGQRVTLRCSPRSGDLSVYWYQQSLDQGLQFLIQYYNGEERAKGNILERFSAQQFPDLHSELNLSSLELGDSALYFCASSVVAGPYNEQFFGPGTRLTVL.

The V and J genes are TRBV9 and TRBJ2-1, with TRBD2 matching 8 bases. V was pared by 6 bases and J by 6 bases, with 14 bases of the junction left unmatched. The CDR3 consists of 16 residues. Germline assignment: CDR1 SGDLS and CDR2 YYNGEE. In nucleotides, the CDR3 is TGTGCCAGCAAGTTTGTAGCGGGACGGCCGTTCAATGAGCAGTTCTTC. It translates to CASKFVAGRPFNEQFF.

This chain connects TRBV20-1 to TRBJ2-6; D possibly corresponds to TRBD2 (6 bases). Deletions cut 3 bases from V and 4 bases from J, with 16 bases between. There are 16 residues in the CDR3. Germline CDR1 reads DFQATT; CDR2 reads SNEGSKA (reference sequence). The CDR3: CSASAGSPYGANVLTF. In nucleotides, the CDR3 is TGCAGTGCTAGCGCGGGGTCCCCTTACGGGGCCAACGTCCTGACTTTC.

The V gene is TRBV3-1, the J gene TRBJ1-1; possible D gene TRBD1, 6 bases. The CDR3 has 13 amino acids. Germline CDR1 and CDR2: LGHDT and YNNKEL (reference sequence). V was pared by 6 bases and J by 1 base, with 9 bases between. The CDR3 spells CASRQGGNTEAFF. The CDR3 coding sequence is TGTGCCAGCAGACAGGGAGGGAACACTGAAGCTTTCTTT.

J is TRBJ1-2 and V is TRBV28; D is perhaps TRBD1 (6 bases). This CDR3 region has 14 residues. Germline-derived CDR1 and CDR2 are MDHEN and SYDVKM. Trimming cost V 1 base and J 8 bases, with 14 bases left between them. Written as DNA, the CDR3 is TGTGCCAGCAGTTTATCCTCAGGGGTTAGAGGCTACACCTTC. This codes for CASSLSSGVRGYTF.

The chain links TRBV28 to TRBJ2-3; TRBD1 matches 9 bases. CDR3 length: 15 amino acids. Germline V lookup: CDR1 MDHEN, CDR2 SYDVKM. Unmatched junction bases numbered 8, after V lost 5 bases and J lost 5 bases. The CDR3 here is CASSDTGTGIDTQYF. CDR3 coding DNA: TGTGCCAGCAGTGACACCGGGACAGGGATAGATACGCAGTATTTT.

V is TRBV28 and J is TRBJ2-6; no clear D gene. The CDR3 has 16 amino acids. The germline V gene has CDR1 MDHEN and CDR2 SYDVKM. Deletions cut 1 base from V and 0 bases from J, with 7 bases between. The CDR3 sequence: CASSLFSYSGANVLTF. The CDR3 nucleotides read TGTGCCAGCAGTTTATTCAGCTACTCTGGGGCCAACGTCCTGACTTTC.

The chain has TRBV29-1 and TRBJ2-2; D is unclear. The CDR3 is 14 residues long. Deletions cut 5 bases from V and 5 bases from J, with 15 bases between. Germline-derived CDR1 and CDR2 are SQVTM and ANQGSEA. The CDR3 loop reads CSVPRGGLTGELFF. DNA of the CDR3: TGCAGCGTTCCCCGTGGTGGGTTGACCGGGGAGCTGTTTTTT.

This chain uses TRBV12-3 or TRBV12-4 with TRBJ1-5; 8 bases align to TRBD1. This CDR3 has 16 amino acids. V dropped 6 bases and J dropped 3; count of bases not matched to a gene: 10. Here the CDR3 DNA reads TGTGCCAGCAGCGACGGACAGGGAGGATACAATCAGCCCCAGCATTTT. Its translation: CASSDGQGGYNQPQHF.

This clonotype has at least ten counts. This chain joins TRBV5-1 and TRBJ1-5; D ambiguous. In germline, CDR1 is SGHRS, CDR2 YFSETQ. CDR3 length: 14 amino acids. Trimming shortened V by 5 bases and J by 0 bases, and 9 bases separated the two germline ends. The CDR3 here is CASSQDGSNQPQHF. CDR3 in DNA: TGCGCCAGCAGTCAGGACGGTAGCAATCAGCCCCAGCATTTT.

This clonotype was detected only a few times. The chain has TRBV7-9 and TRBJ2-3; TRBD2 matches 10 bases. Germline V lookup: CDR1 SEHNR, CDR2 FQNEAQ (reference sequence). This CDR3 has 14 residues. The J segment lost 4 bases and the V segment lost 6 bases, leaving 4 bases of the junction unmatched. The CDR3 coding sequence is TGTGCCAGCAGTGGGACTAGCGTCCCAGATACGCAGTATTTT. It specifies CASSGTSVPDTQYF.

The chain links TRBV7-2 to TRBJ1-2; weak D call: TRBD1 (6 bases). Trimming left V 5 bases short and J 7 bases short, with 14 bases between. CDR1 is SGHTA, CDR2 FQGNSA, per germline. CDR3 length: 13 residues. This CDR3 reads CASSLHREGGYTF. The CDR3 DNA follows: TGTGCCAGCAGCCTTCACAGGGAAGGTGGCTACACCTTC.

To note about this clonotype: This could be a read error, since a much larger clone is one nucleotide away. This chain links TRBV27 with TRBJ2-2; a weak D match, TRBD1 (6 bases). Germline V gives CDR1 MNHEY, CDR2 SMNVEV (reference sequence). V lost 8 bases and J lost 4, with 14 bases in between. CDR3 length: 14 residues. The CDR3 spells CASCRTGSTGELFF. As DNA, the CDR3 is TGTGCCAGCTGTCGTACAGGGTCCACCGGGGAGCTGTTTTTT.

The V call is TRBV5-4, the J call TRBJ2-3; D not resolved. This CDR3 is 14 amino acids long. The V gene's germline CDR1 is SGHNT and CDR2 YYREEE (reference sequence). Deletions cut 3 bases from V and 5 bases from J, with 13 bases between. The CDR3 protein is CASSSTGDLDTQYF. CDR3 sequence (DNA): TGTGCCAGCAGCTCGACTGGGGATTTAGATACGCAGTATTTT.

This clonotype was observed a handful of times. The chain is built from TRBV5-1 and TRBJ1-1; tentative D call: TRBD1 (5 bases). Trimming pared 1 base from V and 1 base from J, leaving 14 bases between. CDR1 is SGHRS and CDR2 is YFSETQ in the germline V gene. The CDR3 sequence is 16 residues long. CDR3 in amino acids: CASSLTYRSENTEAFF. The CDR3 region has the DNA TGCGCCAGCAGCTTGACTTACAGGTCAGAGAACACTGAAGCTTTCTTT.

A few counts support this clonotype. The genes are TRBV27 and TRBJ2-5; D is unclear. Germline CDR1 reads MNHEY; CDR2 reads SMNVEV (reference sequence). The germline V and J ends were trimmed by 5 bases and 7 bases, with 8 bases remaining between them. This CDR3 region has 11 residues. CDR3 coding DNA: TGTGCCAGCAGTACCTCTGGGACCCAGTACTTC. Protein: CASSTSGTQYF.

The chain combines TRBV6-5 with TRBJ2-3; D tentatively fits TRBD1 or TRBD2 (6 bases each). V shed 2 bases and J shed 2 bases, with 11 bases lying between them. This CDR3 region has 15 residues. Germline values: CDR1 MNHEY, CDR2 SVGAGI. This CDR3 is CASSYGWGATDTQYF. In DNA form, the CDR3 reads TGTGCCAGCAGTTACGGTTGGGGGGCCACAGATACGCAGTATTTT.

There are many counts of this clonotype. The V gene is TRBV18, the J gene TRBJ2-7, with unresolved D. The CDR3 is 16 residues long. The V end lost 0 bases, the J end lost 0 bases, and 12 bases lay between the germline ends. CDR1 is KGHSH, CDR2 LQKENI, per germline. CDR3 sequence: CASSPPMGSSSYEQYF. CDR3 nucleotides: TGTGCCAGCTCACCACCCATGGGGTCCAGCTCCTACGAGCAGTACTTC. Combining the CDR3 with reference TRBV18 and TRBJ2-7 gives the whole variable domain NAGVMQNPRHLVRRRGQEARLRCSPMKGHSHVYWYRQLPEEGLKFMVYLQKENIIDESGMPKERFSAEFPKEGPSILRIQQVVRGDSAAYFCASSPPMGSSSYEQYFGPGTRLTVT.

This sequence joins TRBV11-2 and TRBJ1-4, with a tentative D call TRBD1 (6 bases). Germline CDR1 reads SGHAT; CDR2 reads FQNNGV. Trimming cost V 5 bases and J 8 bases, with 21 bases left between them. The CDR3 totals 16 residues. CDR3 sequence reads: CASSPYGGGVDEKLFF. In DNA, the CDR3 is TGTGCCAGCAGCCCATACGGAGGGGGGGTGGACGAAAAACTGTTTTTT.

In this sample, this clonotype turned up a few times. The CDR3, as DNA: TGTGCCAGCAGCTCCTCCGGGGTCGGGGTCACTGAAGCTTTCTTT. Its translation: CASSSSGVGVTEAFF. The gene calls are TRBV7-9 and TRBJ1-1, with D hard to call. Trimming removed 4 bases from V and 4 bases from J, with 16 bases in between. The CDR3 is 15 amino acids. CDR1 SEHNR and CDR2 FQNEAQ come from the germline V gene (reference sequence).

A few counts support this clonotype. The chain employs TRBV20-1 and TRBJ1-2; 7 bases agree with TRBD1. Unmatched junction bases numbered 15, after V lost 4 bases and J lost 4 bases. Germline CDR1 DFQATT, CDR2 SNEGSKA (reference sequence). The CDR3 contains 16 residues. CDR3 DNA: TGCAGTGCTACGGGACAGAGCTTCCAACTGGGCTATGGCTACACCTTC. Translation gives CSATGQSFQLGYGYTF.

This chain uses TRBV29-1 with TRBJ1-1, with D tentatively TRBD1 (6 bases). The CDR3 sequence is 14 residues long. Per the germline V gene, CDR1 is SQVTM and CDR2 is ANQGSEA. Trimming cost V 1 base and J 5 bases, with 14 bases left between them. The CDR3 coding sequence is TGCAGCGTTGAAGCTTCGGAGGGGGGGACTGAAGCTTTCTTT. Protein sequence: CSVEASEGGTEAFF.

This clonotype came up a few times. CDR3 DNA sequence: TGTGCCAGCAGCCCTATGACAGGGGGCGCGAGCTACACCTTC. Translated: CASSPMTGGASYTF. V is TRBV9 and J is TRBJ1-2; TRBD1 matches at 10 bases. Germline V lookup: CDR1 SGDLS, CDR2 YYNGEE. The CDR3 runs to 14 residues. Losses at the gene ends were 4 bases for V and 9 bases for J; bases not matched to a gene: 9.

This chain joins TRBV28 and TRBJ2-7; no clear D gene. This CDR3 has 15 residues. Germline V CDR1 and CDR2: MDHEN, SYDVKM. The ends were cut back, 1 base at V and 2 bases at J, with 12 bases in the middle. CDR3 amino acids: CASSLFADLAYEQYF. As DNA, the CDR3 is TGTGCCAGCAGTTTATTTGCGGACCTGGCCTACGAGCAGTACTTC. Full variable domain (remainder filled in from reference TRBV28 and TRBJ2-7): DVKVTQSSRYLVKRTGEKVFLECVQDMDHENMFWYRQDPGLGLRLIYFSYDVKMKEKGDIPEGYSVSREKKERFSLILESASTNQTSMYLCASSLFADLAYEQYFGPGTRLTVT.

The gene calls are TRBV5-1 and TRBJ2-7; 8 nucleotides match TRBD1. The CDR3 has 17 amino acids. CDR1 is SGHRS and CDR2 is YFSETQ in the germline V gene. With V trimmed by 4 bases and J by 0 bases, 12 bases remained unmatched. CDR3 sequence: CASSRPDRVTYSYEQYF. CDR3 DNA: TGCGCCAGCAGCCGGCCGGACAGGGTGACTTACTCCTACGAGCAGTACTTC.

This clonotype has a single count. The chain uses TRBV25-1 and TRBJ2-2; D ambiguous. The CDR3 runs to 15 residues. The V end lost 3 bases, the J end lost 2 bases, and 10 bases lay between the germline ends. Germline assignment: CDR1 MGHDK and CDR2 SYGVNS. Here the CDR3 reads CASSETRQNTGELFF. The CDR3, as DNA: TGTGCCAGCAGTGAGACTCGCCAAAACACCGGGGAGCTGTTTTTT.